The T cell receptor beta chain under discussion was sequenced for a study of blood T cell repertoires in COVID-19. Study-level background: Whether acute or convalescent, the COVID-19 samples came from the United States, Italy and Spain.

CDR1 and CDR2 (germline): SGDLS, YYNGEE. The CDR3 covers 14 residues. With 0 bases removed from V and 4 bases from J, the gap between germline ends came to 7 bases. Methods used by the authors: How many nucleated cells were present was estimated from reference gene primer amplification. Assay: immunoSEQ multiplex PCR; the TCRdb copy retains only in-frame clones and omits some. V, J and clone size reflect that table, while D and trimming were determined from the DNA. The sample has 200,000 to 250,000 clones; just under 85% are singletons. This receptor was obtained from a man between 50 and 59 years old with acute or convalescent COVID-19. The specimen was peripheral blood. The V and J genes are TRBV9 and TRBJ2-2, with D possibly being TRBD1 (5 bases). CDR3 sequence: CASSVGRGTGELFF. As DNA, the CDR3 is TGTGCCAGCAGCGTAGGTAGGGGCACCGGGGAGCTGTTTTTT.